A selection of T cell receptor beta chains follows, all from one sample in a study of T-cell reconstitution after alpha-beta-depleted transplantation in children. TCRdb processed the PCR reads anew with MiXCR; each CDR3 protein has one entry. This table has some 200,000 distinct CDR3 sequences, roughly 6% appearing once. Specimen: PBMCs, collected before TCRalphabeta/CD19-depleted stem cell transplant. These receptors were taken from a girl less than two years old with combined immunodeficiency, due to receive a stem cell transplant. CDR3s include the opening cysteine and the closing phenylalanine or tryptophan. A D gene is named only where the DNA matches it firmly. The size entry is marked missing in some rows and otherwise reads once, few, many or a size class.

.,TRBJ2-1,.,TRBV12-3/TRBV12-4,CASSSRTDNNEQFF,TGTGCCAGCAGTTCCCGGACAGACAACAATGAGCAGTTCTTC
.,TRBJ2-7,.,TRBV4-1,CASSQGSPGAYEQYF,TGCGCCAGCAGCCAAGGGTCTCCGGGGGCCTACGAGCAGTACTTC
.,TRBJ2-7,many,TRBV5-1,CASSSGGSGLDEQYF,TGCGCCAGCAGTTCCGGGGGAAGTGGGCTCGACGAGCAGTACTTC
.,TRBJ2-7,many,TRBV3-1,CASSHGVAYEQYF,TGTGCCAGCAGCCACGGGGTTGCCTACGAGCAGTACTTC
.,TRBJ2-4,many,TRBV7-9,CASTWDKATDIQYF,TGTGCCAGCACCTGGGACAAAGCTACGGACATTCAGTACTTC
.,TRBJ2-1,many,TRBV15,CATSREGGPNNEQFF,TGTGCCACCAGCAGAGAGGGGGGGCCCAACAATGAGCAGTTCTTC
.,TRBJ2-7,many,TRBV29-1,CSVTSGHEQYF,TGCAGCGTCACTTCGGGTCACGAGCAGTACTTC
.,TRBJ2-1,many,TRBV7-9,CASSLNLGGGNLYNEQFF,TGTGCCAGCAGCTTAAATCTGGGGGGGGGCAACCTGTACAATGAGCAGTTCTTC
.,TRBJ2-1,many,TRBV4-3,CASSQAPRGDTQFF,TGCGCCAGCAGCCAAGCCCCCCGGGGAGACACACAGTTCTTC
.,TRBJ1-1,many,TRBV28,CASRLTGVLNTEAFF,TGTGCCAGCAGGCTTACAGGAGTCCTGAACACTGAAGCTTTCTTT
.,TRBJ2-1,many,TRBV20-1,CSARRLTYNEQFF,TGCAGTGCTAGGAGACTCACCTACAATGAGCAGTTCTTC
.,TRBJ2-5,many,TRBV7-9,CASSLATVQETQYF,TGTGCCAGCAGCTTAGCGACAGTACAAGAGACCCAGTACTTC
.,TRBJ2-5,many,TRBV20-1,CSASFIELQETQYF,TGCAGTGCTAGTTTTATAGAGCTACAAGAGACCCAGTACTTC
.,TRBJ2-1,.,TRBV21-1,CASSNLDETRQSF,TGTGCCAGCAGCAACCTGGACGAGACACGGCAAAGTTTC
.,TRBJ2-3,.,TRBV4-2,CASSLGALGGTDTQYF,TGTGCCAGCAGCCTCGGGGCCCTTGGAGGCACAGATACGCAGTATTTT
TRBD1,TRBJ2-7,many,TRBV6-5,CASSYSRTGIYEQYF,TGTGCCAGCAGTTACTCAAGGACAGGGATTTACGAGCAGTACTTC
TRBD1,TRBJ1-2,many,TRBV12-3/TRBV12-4,CASSPRQGGGYTF,TGTGCCAGCAGTCCAAGACAGGGGGGTGGCTACACCTTC
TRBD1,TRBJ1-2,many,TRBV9,CASSSRQGGGYTF,TGTGCCAGCAGCTCGCGACAGGGCGGGGGCTACACCTTC
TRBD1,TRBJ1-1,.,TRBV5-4,CASSSEPPRTGQTAFF,TGTGCCAGCAGCTCCGAACCACCCCGGACAGGCCAGACTGCTTTCTTT
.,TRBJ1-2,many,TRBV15,CATSRGTGYGYTF,TGTGCCACCAGCAGAGGAACAGGATATGGCTACACCTTC
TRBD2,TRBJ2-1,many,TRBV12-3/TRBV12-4,CASSPTAGGNNEQFF,TGTGCCAGCAGCCCGACAGCGGGGGGCAACAATGAGCAGTTCTTC
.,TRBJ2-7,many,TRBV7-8,CASSLAMRSYEQYF,TGTGCCAGCAGCTTAGCCATGCGCTCCTACGAGCAGTACTTC
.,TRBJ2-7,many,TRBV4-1,CASSQDRGTYEQYF,TGCGCCAGCAGCCAAGACAGGGGTACATACGAGCAGTACTTC
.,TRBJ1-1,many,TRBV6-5,CASSYLGSTEAFF,TGTGCCAGCAGTTATTTAGGGAGCACTGAAGCTTTCTTT
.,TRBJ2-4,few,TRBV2,CTCSLRGGGQGQGNIQYF,TGTACCTGCAGTTTAAGAGGAGGAGGGCAAGGTCAAGGAAACATTCAGTACTTC
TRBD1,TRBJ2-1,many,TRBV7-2,CASSLATGSEQFF,TGTGCCAGCAGCTTAGCGACAGGGTCTGAGCAGTTCTTC
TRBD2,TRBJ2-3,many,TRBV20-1,CSARAEISGRTVDTQYF,TGCAGTGCTAGAGCCGAAATTAGCGGGAGAACGGTAGATACGCAGTATTTT
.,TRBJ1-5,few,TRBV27,CASSLFRDNQPQHF,TGTGCCAGCAGTTTATTCCGGGACAATCAGCCCCAGCATTTT
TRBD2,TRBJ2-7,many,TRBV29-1,CSVEGREGPYEQYF,TGCAGCGTTGAGGGGCGGGAGGGCCCCTACGAGCAGTACTTC
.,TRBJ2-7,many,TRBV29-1,CSVGDYEQYF,TGCAGCGTTGGGGACTACGAGCAGTACTTC
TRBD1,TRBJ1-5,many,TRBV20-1,CSARGAGGFNQPQHF,TGCAGTGCTAGGGGGGCAGGGGGCTTCAATCAGCCCCAGCATTTT
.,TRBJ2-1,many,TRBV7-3,CASSLHGDLPYNEQFF,TGTGCCAGCAGCCTACACGGGGACCTCCCATACAATGAGCAGTTCTTC
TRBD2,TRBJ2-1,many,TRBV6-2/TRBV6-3,CASSLRVTSGGYNEQFF,TGTGCCAGCAGCCTAAGAGTGACTAGCGGGGGTTACAATGAGCAGTTCTTC
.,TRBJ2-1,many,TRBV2,CASRAGIVSEQFF,TGTGCCAGCAGGGCGGGAATAGTCAGTGAGCAGTTCTTC
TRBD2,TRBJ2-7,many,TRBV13,CASSRLELAGDHSYEQYF,TGTGCCAGCAGCCGCTTAGAACTAGCGGGGGATCATTCCTACGAGCAGTACTTC
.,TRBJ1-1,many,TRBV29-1,CSVEFTDTEAFF,TGCAGCGTTGAGTTCACGGACACTGAAGCTTTCTTT